A selection of T cell receptor beta chains follows, all from one sample in a study of blood T cell repertoires in COVID-19. Here immunoSEQ multiplex PCR was the method, and the copy in TCRdb shows in-frame clones only, minus some. The sample comprises approximately 290,000 clones, about 90% of which are singletons, and over 3.5% rests with the top ten. Material for sequencing was PBMCs or T cells enriched from blood (not recorded which). The receptor source for this set is a woman aged 18-35 years with acute COVID-19. The CDR3 runs from the conserved cysteine through the conserved F or W. Fields, in order: CDR3 protein, CDR3 DNA, D gene, V gene, clone size, J gene. The D gene is left open where the match is weak. Expanded clones are given a class, and other clones once, few, many or no size at all.

CASSLGRGGSGNTIYF | TGTGCCAGCAGCTTAGGAAGAGGGGGCTCTGGAAACACCATATATTTT | NA | TRBV11-3 | NA | TRBJ1-3
CASSLAGGEGGYTF | TGTGCCAGCAGCTTAGCGGGCGGGGAAGGTGGCTACACCTTC | NA | TRBV7-8 | NA | TRBJ1-2
CASSLRKTGEGYGYTF | TGTGCCAGCAGCTTACGTAAAACAGGGGAAGGCTATGGCTACACCTTC | TRBD1 | TRBV11-3 | NA | TRBJ1-2
CASSIEGFGTQYF | TGTGCCAGCAGCATAGAGGGCTTTGGGACCCAGTACTTC | NA | TRBV11-3 | once | TRBJ2-5
CASSFQGAYNSPLHF | TGTGCCAGCAGTTTTCAGGGCGCCTATAATTCACCCCTCCACTTT | NA | TRBV27 | few | TRBJ1-6
CASSDHPPYEQYF | TGTGCCAGCAGTGACCATCCCCCCTACGAGCAGTACTTC | NA | TRBV25-1 | NA | TRBJ2-7
CASRPLDRPYEQYF | TGTGCCAGCAGACCGTTAGACAGGCCCTACGAGCAGTACTTC | NA | TRBV25-1 | NA | TRBJ2-7
CASTPVGGTETYEQYF | TGTGCCAGCACCCCGGTGGGGGGAACGGAAACCTACGAGCAGTACTTC | NA | TRBV28 | NA | TRBJ2-7
CASSVGGAAYNEQFF | TGTGCCAGCAGCGTGGGGGGAGCGGCCTACAATGAGCAGTTCTTC | NA | TRBV9 | NA | TRBJ2-1
CASSSGQGVGYEQYF | TGTGCCAGCAGTTCGGGACAGGGGGTCGGCTACGAGCAGTACTTC | TRBD1 | TRBV27 | NA | TRBJ2-7
CATSRLPPTLVPEAFF | TGTGCCACCAGCAGGCTTCCTCCTACTTTGGTCCCTGAAGCTTTCTTT | NA | TRBV15 | NA | TRBJ1-1
CASSRTSGRAAGEQYF | TGTGCCAGCAGCCGCACTAGCGGGAGGGCCGCGGGCGAGCAGTACTTC | TRBD2 | TRBV14 | NA | TRBJ2-7
CAITGLAGTTPFFF | TGTGCCATCACCGGACTAGCGGGAACCACCCCGTTCTTCTTC | TRBD2 | TRBV10-3 | NA | TRBJ2-1
CASSLSGRTGEGYTF | TGTGCCAGCAGTTTATCTGGACGGACAGGGGAAGGCTACACCTTC | TRBD1 | TRBV27 | NA | TRBJ1-2
CATSDPLDRTDTQYF | TGTGCCACCAGTGACCCATTGGACAGGACAGATACGCAGTATTTT | TRBD1 | TRBV24-1 | NA | TRBJ2-3
CASGRQGSTEAFF | TGTGCCAGTGGCCGACAGGGAAGCACTGAAGCTTTCTTT | TRBD1 | TRBV19 | few | TRBJ1-1
CASSFFGEQFF | TGTGCCAGCAGCTTTTTCGGTGAGCAGTTCTTC | NA | TRBV11-3 | once | TRBJ2-1
CASSLQGPLNGYTF | TGTGCCAGCAGCCTCCAGGGTCCTTTGAATGGCTACACCTTC | NA | TRBV7-9 | NA | TRBJ1-2
CASSETSGSHNEQFF | TGTGCCAGCAGCGAAACTAGCGGGAGTCACAATGAGCAGTTCTTC | TRBD2 | TRBV7-9 | NA | TRBJ2-1
CASSFPGQGRANTEAFF | TGCGCCAGCAGCTTTCCGGGACAGGGAAGGGCGAACACTGAAGCTTTCTTT | TRBD1 | TRBV5-1 | NA | TRBJ1-1
CASSQSGTASYEQYF | TGTGCCAGCTCCCAGTCCGGGACAGCTTCCTACGAGCAGTACTTC | TRBD1 | TRBV18 | NA | TRBJ2-7
CASSLPGGADSPLHF | TGTGCCAGCAGCTTGCCAGGGGGCGCGGATTCACCCCTCCACTTT | TRBD1 | TRBV13 | NA | TRBJ1-6